These 22 T cell receptor beta chains were all obtained from the same sample, sequenced in a study of metastatic and nonmetastatic thyroid tumors (dated by TCRdb to 2020 to 2021). No treatment had been received by any patient before thyroid surgery. The library came from PCR. Instrument used: Illumina HiSeq 4000. TCRdb reanalyzed the raw reads on its own, using fastp at Q25 for trimming and MiXCR for clone calling, and kept in-frame beta chains. The table for this sample lists 45,000 to 65,000 clones; roughly 18% of them were counted only once. Around 3% of the sample is taken by the ten largest. The sequencing input was blood. All receptors come from a female donor with papillary thyroid cancer or a benign thyroid nodule (not recorded which). Some clones in this sample may be carry-over from other donors' samples.

This clone was seen ten or more times. The chain has TRBV19 and TRBJ1-1, with TRBD1 matching over 10 bases. Trimming removed 6 bases from V and 1 base from J; junction bases left unmatched: 2. The germline V gene encodes CDR1 LNHDA and CDR2 SQIVND (reference sequence). The CDR3 has 14 amino acids. The CDR3: CASRDRGKNTEAFF. The CDR3 DNA sequence: TGTGCCAGTAGGGACAGGGGGAAGAACACTGAAGCTTTCTTT.

Turning to this clone: A junction end diverges from the germline sequence, so it may reflect a read error. The genes are TRBV30 and TRBJ2-2; D ambiguous. Germline loops: CDR1 GTSNPN, CDR2 SVGIG (reference sequence). The CDR3 sequence is 16 residues long. The DNA for the CDR3 is TGTGCCTGGAGTGTGTTGTGGTCGTTTAGGACCGGCGAGCTGTTTTTT. This translates into CAWSVLWSFRTGELFF.

The rearrangement links TRBV6-1 to TRBJ2-3, with 11 bases matching TRBD2. Germline V lookup: CDR1 MNHNS, CDR2 SASEGT. V lost 6 bases and J lost 4; bases outside the gene matches: 6. This CDR3 is built from 15 residues. CDR3 in amino acids: CASSSGSGGADTQYF. The CDR3 bases are TGTGCCAGCAGCTCCGGTAGCGGGGGGGCAGATACGCAGTATTTT.

This clone occurred many times. This chain joins TRBV4-1 and TRBJ2-4; 10 nucleotides line up with TRBD2. V shed 1 base and J 3 bases; nucleotides not matched to a gene: 15. Germline-derived CDR1 and CDR2 are MGHRA and YSYEKL. This CDR3 contains 20 residues. The CDR3 DNA sequence: TGCGCCAGCAGCCAAGTCCTACTAGCGGGATCCCCCACGGACAAAAACATTCAGTACTTC. It specifies CASSQVLLAGSPTDKNIQYF.

This clone showed up many times. The V gene is TRBV9, the J gene TRBJ2-3; no definite D call. V was clipped by 0 bases and J by 8 bases, with 13 bases between them. CDR3 length: 14 residues. CDR1 is SGDLS and CDR2 is YYNGEE in the germline V gene. For the CDR3, the DNA is TGTGCCAGCAGCGTAGGTTTTGAGGACGCTACGCAGTATTTT. This gives the protein CASSVGFEDATQYF.

This clone was observed at least ten times. The chain employs TRBV4-1 and TRBJ1-5, with TRBD1 matching over 7 bases. The CDR3 covers 17 residues. Germline V gene data show CDR1 as MGHRA and CDR2 as YSYEKL. The V segment lost 0 bases and the J segment 5 bases; nucleotides outside the gene matches: 10. The CDR3 nucleotides read TGCGCCAGCAGCCAAGATCTAGGCGGGACAGCTCATCAGCCCCAGCATTTT. Protein sequence: CASSQDLGGTAHQPQHF.

This clone has at least ten counts. V gene TRBV10-2 combines with J gene TRBJ2-2; either TRBD1 or TRBD2 may supply D (5 bases each). Germline V gene lookup returns CDR1 WSHSY and CDR2 SAAADI. V was cut by 6 bases and J by 0 bases, with 11 bases left in between. This CDR3 is built from 15 residues. The CDR3, as DNA: TGCGCCAGCAGACGGAGGACACCGAACACCGGGGAGCTGTTTTTT. It translates to CASRRRTPNTGELFF.

In this sample, this clone is medium-sized. The CDR3 spells CASEWDGSWGGEQYF. In DNA form, the CDR3 reads TGTGCCAGCGAGTGGGACGGGTCATGGGGGGGCGAGCAGTACTTC. V is TRBV6-1 and J is TRBJ2-7, with 7 nucleotides matching TRBD2. With 8 bases clipped from V and 6 bases from J, the junction kept 16 bases outside the gene matches. Germline V gives CDR1 MNHNS, CDR2 SASEGT. The CDR3 contains 15 residues.

This clone came up many times. The chain carries TRBV6-2 or TRBV6-3 and TRBJ1-5, with 7 bases matching TRBD1. The V segment lost 4 bases and the J segment 4 bases; nucleotides outside the gene matches: 4. This CDR3 region has 14 residues. Germline V CDR1 and CDR2: MNHEY, SVGEGT. CDR3 nucleotides: TGTGCCAGCAGTTCAGGGGGGGAAAATCAGCCCCAGCATTTT. This codes for CASSSGGENQPQHF.

This clone was counted ten times or more. CDR3 in amino acids: CASLSGSGNEQFF. Written as DNA, the CDR3 is TGTGCCAGTTTGAGCGGTTCGGGGAATGAGCAGTTCTTC. The V gene is TRBV2, the J gene TRBJ2-1; D is possibly TRBD2 (5 bases). V was pared by 9 bases and J by 7 bases, with 16 bases between. CDR3 length: 13 amino acids. Germline loops: CDR1 SNHLY, CDR2 FYNNEI.

Many counts were recorded for this clone. The chain joins TRBV11-1 to TRBJ2-1; TRBD2 agrees at 7 bases. The J segment lost 6 bases and the V segment lost 5 bases, leaving 16 bases of the junction unmatched. The CDR3 is 17 residues long. The V gene's germline CDR1 is SGHAT and CDR2 FQDESV (reference sequence). The CDR3 loop reads CASSGGDTSSWANEQFF. CDR3 nucleotide sequence: TGTGCCAGCAGCGGGGGGGATACTAGTAGTTGGGCCAATGAGCAGTTCTTC.

The table lists this clone with many counts. V and J are TRBV19 and TRBJ1-1; TRBD1 matches at 11 bases. CDR1 LNHDA and CDR2 SQIVND come from the germline V gene (reference sequence). This CDR3 has 17 residues. V shed 3 bases and J 4 bases; nucleotides not matched to a gene: 10. For the CDR3, the DNA is TGTGCCAGTAGTATGGGGATCCGGGACAGGGGGATCACTGAAGCTTTCTTT. The encoded protein is CASSMGIRDRGITEAFF.

In this sample, this clone turned up a few times. This chain joins TRBV12-3 or TRBV12-4 and TRBJ1-2; D is perhaps TRBD1 (6 bases). Trimming took off 4 bases at V and 3 bases at J, with 9 bases between the two ends. The CDR3 loop spans 13 amino acids. The CDR3, as DNA: TGTGCCAGCAGTTCACAGGGTCACTATGGCTACACCTTC. The encoded protein is CASSSQGHYGYTF.

This clone was counted ten times or more. Other DNA sequences in this specimen translate into the identical CDR3. The chain links TRBV20-1 to TRBJ1-1; D is ambiguous. Trimming removed 3 bases from V and 7 bases from J, with 12 bases in between. The germline gives CDR1 DFQATT, CDR2 SNEGSKA (reference sequence). The CDR3 sequence is 12 residues long. The CDR3 sequence: CSASRGTREAFF. Here the CDR3 DNA reads TGCAGTGCTAGCCGCGGTACCCGTGAAGCTTTCTTT.

In its sample, this clone was seen a few times. The gene calls are TRBV6-1 and TRBJ2-7, with 12 bases identical to TRBD2. This CDR3 region has 17 residues. V lost 7 bases, J lost 10 bases, and 20 bases stayed unmatched. Germline V gives CDR1 MNHNS, CDR2 SASEGT. CDR3 in DNA: TGTGCCAGCATCCGGTCCAGTCCGGGACTAGCGGGTGGAGATCAGTACTTC. Residues: CASIRSSPGLAGGDQYF.

This CDR3 is CAWSSGAGVTGELFF. The CDR3 DNA reads TGTGCCTGGAGTAGTGGAGCGGGAGTCACCGGGGAGCTGTTTTTT. The chain uses TRBV30 and TRBJ2-2, with 8 positions matching TRBD2. Trimming took 2 bases from V and 4 from J; bases not matched to a gene: 6. Germline V CDR1 and CDR2: GTSNPN, SVGIG (reference sequence). The CDR3 length is 15 residues.

Many counts were recorded for this clone. The chain is built from TRBV7-9 and TRBJ1-1; 7 bases are shared with TRBD1. Unmatched junction bases numbered 6, after V lost 3 bases and J lost 8 bases. The CDR3 has 13 residues. The germline CDR1 and CDR2 sequences are SEHNR and FQNEAQ (reference sequence). CDR3 sequence: CASSLTGPDEAFF. The CDR3 bases are TGTGCCAGCAGCTTGACAGGGCCCGACGAAGCTTTCTTT.

This clone was recorded at least ten times. The chain combines TRBV20-1 with TRBJ1-1; 10 nucleotides agree with TRBD1. This CDR3 region has 15 residues. Trimming took 5 bases from V and 0 from J; bases not matched to a gene: 6. Germline V lookup: CDR1 DFQATT, CDR2 SNEGSKA (reference sequence). The CDR3 sequence: CSAPDRGRLNTEAFF. In DNA, the CDR3 is TGCAGTGCTCCAGACAGGGGGCGCTTGAACACTGAAGCTTTCTTT.

This clone appeared many times. V is TRBV19 and J is TRBJ1-5; 7 bases are a match to TRBD1. The junction had 19 bases not matched to a gene; V was cut back by 10 bases and J by 7 bases. Germline V gives CDR1 LNHDA, CDR2 SQIVND (reference sequence). The CDR3 consists of 16 residues. CDR3 DNA sequence: TGTGCCACCAATTCGCCGGGACAGCCTTCGGGACAGCCCCAGCATTTT. Translation: CATNSPGQPSGQPQHF.

This clone was seen repeatedly, ten times or more. The chain combines TRBV30 with TRBJ2-7; maybe TRBD2 (5 bases). Trimming pared 7 bases from V and 1 base from J, leaving 23 bases between. The CDR3 consists of 16 residues. Germline values: CDR1 GTSNPN, CDR2 SVGIG (reference sequence). CDR3 loop: CAFGGVVKGRSYEQYF. In nucleotides, the CDR3 is TGTGCCTTTGGAGGAGTTGTAAAGGGTCGATCCTACGAGCAGTACTTC.

At least ten counts were recorded for this clone. The V call is TRBV19, the J call TRBJ1-5; D possibly corresponds to TRBD1 (6 bases). The CDR3 totals 16 residues. In germline, CDR1 is LNHDA, CDR2 SQIVND (reference sequence). V was pared by 5 bases and J by 4 bases, with 18 bases between. The CDR3 sequence is CASSPQRGVLNQPQHF. DNA of the CDR3: TGTGCCAGTAGTCCCCAAAGGGGGGTGCTAAATCAGCCCCAGCATTTT.

CDR3 nucleotide sequence: TGCAGTGCCGCTAGCTGGAGAACCTACGAGCAGTACTTC. Translation gives CSAASWRTYEQYF. The rearrangement joins TRBV20-1 to TRBJ2-7; tentative D call: TRBD2 (5 bases). The CDR3 runs 13 residues. Germline CDR1 is DFQATT and CDR2 is SNEGSKA (reference sequence). V lost 6 bases, J lost 2 bases, and 14 bases lay in between.